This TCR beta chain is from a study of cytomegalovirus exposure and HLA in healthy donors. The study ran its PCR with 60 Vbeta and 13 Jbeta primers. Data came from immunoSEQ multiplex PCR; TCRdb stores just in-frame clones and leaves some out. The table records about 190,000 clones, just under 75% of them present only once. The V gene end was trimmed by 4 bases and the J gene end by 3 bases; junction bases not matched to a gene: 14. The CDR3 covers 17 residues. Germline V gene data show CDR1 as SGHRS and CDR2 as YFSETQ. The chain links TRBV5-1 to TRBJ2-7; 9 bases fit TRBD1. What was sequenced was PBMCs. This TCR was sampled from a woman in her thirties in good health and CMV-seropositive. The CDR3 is CASSPREPGQGFYEQYF. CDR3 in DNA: TGCGCCAGCAGCCCCCGGGAACCGGGACAGGGTTTCTACGAGCAGTACTTC.